The following is a T cell receptor beta chain sequence with its context. Its antigen remains unidentified. Next came a second PCR, run for roughly 6 to 11 cycles, which used a sample-barcoded 5' primer along with a J-beta primer mix. Carrying 12 random nucleotides, a template-switch adaptor labeled each individual cDNA molecule. TCRdb re-derived calls from the 5' RACE reads in MiXCR, one entry per CDR3 protein. Altogether hundreds of thousands of distinct CDR3 sequences are present, roughly 44% being singletons, with the ten largest covering around 21%. The germline V and J ends were trimmed by 1 base and 4 bases, with 11 bases remaining between them. The CDR3 consists of 15 residues. Germline CDR1 reads LGHNA; CDR2 reads YSLEER. The data were obtained in a study of blood T cells in healthy people across ages. Study-wide findings and caveats: Diversity figures based on one million T cells were deemed too low. Observed TCR beta diversity per million T cells went down as age went up. This fall followed a roughly linear course with age. Versus aged donors, long-lived donors had higher diversity and more naive CD4+ cells.

The sequenced sample consisted of blood. The sequence came from a man between 60 and 70 years old in good health. The genes are TRBV4-3 and TRBJ2-1; D unclear. The CDR3 spells CASSQGSAVYNEQFF. In DNA form, the CDR3 reads TGCGCCAGCAGCCAAGGGTCTGCCGTTTACAATGAGCAGTTCTTC.